This T cell receptor (beta chain) was recovered during a study of technical replicates of blood from a handful of donors. V dropped 5 bases and J dropped 8 bases, with 12 bases sitting between them. The germline gives CDR1 MNHEY, CDR2 SMNVEV (reference sequence). The CDR3 has 13 amino acids. There are a few counts of this clone. Here immunoSEQ multiplex PCR was the method, and the copy in TCRdb shows in-frame clones only, minus some. This table holds approximately 13,000 clones, roughly 84% found once. The TCR sequence derives from a human donor in good health. Sequencing input: PBMCs. The gene calls are TRBV27 and TRBJ1-4; TRBD1 might be the D (5 bases). The CDR3 spells CASSGGLDEKLFF. The CDR3 bases are TGTGCCAGCAGTGGGGGACTTGACGAAAAACTGTTTTTT.